This is a list of T cell receptor beta chains from one sample in a study of T cell changes during pregnancy in multiple sclerosis. Produced via immunoSEQ multiplex PCR; TCRdb's table is partial and in-frame only. The sample records about 110,000 clones, just over 90% being singletons. Sequencing was performed on peripheral blood, taken after pregnancy. The receptor source for this set is a female donor with multiple sclerosis, enrolled in a pregnancy study. The CDR3 runs from the conserved cysteine through the conserved F or W. A D gene is named only where the DNA matches it firmly. Clone size is stated in some rows and not others, as once, few, many or a class when expanded.

CDR3: CASSPPGTGHDEQYF
DNA: TGTGCCAGCTCACCACCCGGGACAGGGCACGACGAGCAGTACTTC
size: .
D: TRBD1
J: TRBJ2-7
V: TRBV18

CDR3: CASSSSTDTQYF
DNA: TGTGCCAGCAGCTCATCCACAGATACGCAGTATTTT
size: .
D: .
J: TRBJ2-3
V: TRBV7-2

CDR3: CASSFDRNVNTEAFF
DNA: TGTGCCAGCAGCTTCGACAGGAATGTGAACACTGAAGCTTTCTTT
size: .
D: .
J: TRBJ1-1
V: TRBV7-8

CDR3: CAISGANTGELFF
DNA: TGTGCCATCTCAGGGGCGAACACCGGGGAGCTGTTTTTT
size: .
D: .
J: TRBJ2-2
V: TRBV10-3

CDR3: CASSAGGRDYEQYF
DNA: TGTGCCAGCAGCGCCGGGGGACGAGACTACGAGCAGTACTTC
size: .
D: .
J: TRBJ2-7
V: TRBV9

CDR3: CASGRQGGNQPQHF
DNA: TGTGCCAGCGGGCGACAGGGTGGCAATCAGCCCCAGCATTTT
size: .
D: TRBD1
J: TRBJ1-5
V: TRBV27

CDR3: CASSKDFGSPSYNEQFF
DNA: TGCGCCAGCAGCAAGGACTTCGGGTCCCCCTCCTACAATGAGCAGTTCTTC
size: .
D: .
J: TRBJ2-1
V: TRBV5-1

CDR3: CASSPLGQTMNTEAFF
DNA: TGTGCCAGCTCACCGTTGGGACAGACGATGAACACTGAAGCTTTCTTT
size: .
D: TRBD1
J: TRBJ1-1
V: TRBV18

CDR3: CAGRLAGFYNEQFF
DNA: TGTGCTGGTAGACTAGCGGGGTTTTACAATGAGCAGTTCTTC
size: .
D: TRBD2
J: TRBJ2-1
V: TRBV30

CDR3: CASSDRQAVYEQYF
DNA: TGTGCCAGCAGTGACCGACAGGCTGTCTACGAGCAGTACTTC
size: .
D: .
J: TRBJ2-7
V: TRBV25-1

CDR3: CASSLDRGGGEQFF
DNA: TGTGCCAGCAGCTTAGATAGGGGAGGGGGTGAGCAGTTCTTC
size: .
D: .
J: TRBJ2-1
V: TRBV11-2

CDR3: CASSGQGVSNQPQHF
DNA: TGTGCCAGTAGTGGACAGGGAGTCAGCAATCAGCCCCAGCATTTT
size: .
D: TRBD1
J: TRBJ1-5
V: TRBV19

CDR3: CASSTGGLNQPQHF
DNA: TGTGCCAGCAGCACAGGGGGCCTCAATCAGCCCCAGCATTTT
size: once
D: TRBD1
J: TRBJ1-5
V: TRBV2

CDR3: CASSDGAQPQHF
DNA: TGTGCCAGCAGCGATGGGGCTCAGCCCCAGCATTTT
size: few
D: .
J: TRBJ1-5
V: TRBV7-9

CDR3: CASSYGSSYEQYF
DNA: TGTGCCAGCAGCTACGGTTCGTCCTACGAGCAGTACTTC
size: .
D: .
J: TRBJ2-7
V: TRBV5-6

CDR3: CASSPGTGSYNEQFF
DNA: TGTGCCAGCAGCCCCGGGACAGGATCCTACAATGAGCAGTTCTTC
size: .
D: TRBD1
J: TRBJ2-1
V: TRBV11-2

CDR3: CASSLLSLGVGLNSPLHF
DNA: TGTGCCAGCAGTTTATTGTCCCTAGGGGTCGGCCTGAATTCACCCCTCCACTTT
size: .
D: .
J: TRBJ1-6
V: TRBV27

CDR3: CASGSGDPYNEQFF
DNA: TGTGCCAGTGGTAGCGGGGACCCCTACAATGAGCAGTTCTTC
size: .
D: TRBD2
J: TRBJ2-1
V: TRBV9

CDR3: CASSALVDSVRVEQYF
DNA: TGTGCCAGCAGCGCATTGGTGGACAGCGTGCGTGTCGAGCAGTACTTC
size: .
D: .
J: TRBJ2-7
V: TRBV9

CDR3: CAIREPGRLPYEQYF
DNA: TGTGCCATCAGGGAACCGGGCCGACTACCCTACGAGCAGTACTTC
size: .
D: .
J: TRBJ2-7
V: TRBV10-3

CDR3: CASSFGTGTTGELFF
DNA: TGTGCCAGCAGCTTCGGGACAGGTACCACCGGGGAGCTGTTTTTT
size: .
D: TRBD1
J: TRBJ2-2
V: TRBV11-3

CDR3: CASRVRVSYEQYF
DNA: TGCGCCAGCAGGGTCAGGGTTAGCTACGAGCAGTACTTC
size: .
D: .
J: TRBJ2-7
V: TRBV10-1

CDR3: CASSPPLQGPTYEQYF
DNA: TGTGCCAGCAGCCCCCCCCTTCAGGGGCCCACCTACGAGCAGTACTTC
size: .
D: .
J: TRBJ2-7
V: TRBV7-9

CDR3: CATSRTQQGTNEKLFF
DNA: TGTGCCACCAGCAGAACCCAACAGGGGACTAATGAAAAACTGTTTTTT
size: .
D: TRBD1
J: TRBJ1-4
V: TRBV15

CDR3: CASSKPGSTEAFF
DNA: TGCGCCAGCAGTAAACCGGGGAGCACTGAAGCTTTCTTT
size: .
D: .
J: TRBJ1-1
V: TRBV5-1

CDR3: CASSLGTHNTGELFF
DNA: TGTGCCAGCAGTTTAGGGACACACAACACCGGGGAGCTGTTTTTT
size: .
D: .
J: TRBJ2-2
V: TRBV27

CDR3: CASSLGVRDRGSNEQFF
DNA: TGTGCCAGCAGCTTGGGTGTCCGGGACAGGGGATCCAATGAGCAGTTCTTC
size: .
D: TRBD1
J: TRBJ2-1
V: TRBV5-4

CDR3: CASSPLAGARNEQFF
DNA: TGTGCCAGCAGTCCGCTAGCGGGGGCTCGCAATGAGCAGTTCTTC
size: .
D: TRBD2
J: TRBJ2-1
V: TRBV7-2

CDR3: CASSVAGDSTDTQYF
DNA: TGTGCCAGCAGCGTGGCGGGGGATTCCACAGATACGCAGTATTTT
size: .
D: TRBD2
J: TRBJ2-3
V: TRBV9

CDR3: CASSPTISYEQYF
DNA: TGTGCCAGCAGCCCGACAATATCCTACGAGCAGTACTTC
size: .
D: .
J: TRBJ2-7
V: TRBV28

CDR3: CASSTSEAVNEKLFF
DNA: TGTGCCAGTAGTACCTCAGAGGCAGTTAATGAAAAACTGTTTTTT
size: .
D: .
J: TRBJ1-4
V: TRBV19

CDR3: CASSITTGTEAFF
DNA: TGTGCCAGTAGTATCACGACAGGCACTGAAGCTTTCTTT
size: few
D: .
J: TRBJ1-1
V: TRBV19

CDR3: CASRPPGQGRDEQYF
DNA: TGTGCCAGCAGACCCCCGGGACAGGGGCGAGACGAGCAGTACTTC
size: .
D: TRBD1
J: TRBJ2-7
V: TRBV6-1